Presented here are 7 T cell receptor beta chains from one specimen sequenced in a study of blood T cells in healthy people across ages. PCR was performed a second time for roughly 7 to 12 cycles using a sample-barcoded 5' primer and a J-beta primer mix. TCRdb re-analysed the 5' RACE reads in MiXCR, keeping a single row per CDR3 protein. The sample lists roughly 800,000 distinct CDR3 sequences; 55% to 75% were seen once. The sample was blood. The source is a man aged 25 to 45 in good health.

V and J are TRBV7-2 and TRBJ2-1; D is perhaps TRBD2 (5 bases). The V end lost 0 bases, the J end lost 6 bases, and 6 bases lay between the germline ends. Germline CDR1 and CDR2: SGHTA and FQGNSA. There are 13 residues in the CDR3. The CDR3 nucleotides are TGTGCCAGCAGCTTAGCGGAGGCCAATGAGCAGTTCTTC. Residues: CASSLAEANEQFF.

V and J are TRBV24-1 and TRBJ2-1; 7 bases are a match to TRBD1. The CDR3 has 15 residues. With 6 bases clipped from V and 4 bases from J, the junction kept 8 bases outside the gene matches. Looked up from germline, CDR1 is KGHDR and CDR2 is SFDVKD. CDR3 protein: CATSNVGGPYNEQFF. The CDR3 bases are TGTGCCACCAGTAACGTAGGGGGCCCTTACAATGAGCAGTTCTTC.

This clonotype was detected ten times or more. The gene calls are TRBV10-3 and TRBJ2-5; the match to TRBD2 covers 7 bases. The CDR3 is 15 residues long. The germline V gene encodes CDR1 ENHRY and CDR2 SYGVKD. The junction had 10 bases not matched to a gene; V was cut back by 6 bases and J by 3 bases. CDR3 bases: TGTGCCATCAGGGACGGGAGCGGGGAAGAAGAGACCCAGTACTTC. It specifies CAIRDGSGEEETQYF.

The sample holds a few counts of this clonotype. The chain has TRBV7-9 and TRBJ2-1; no definite D call. V shed 5 bases and J shed 10 bases, with 6 bases lying between them. The CDR3 contains 10 residues. The V gene's germline CDR1 is SEHNR and CDR2 FQNEAQ (reference sequence). The CDR3 nucleotides are TGTGCCAGCAGCCAATTAGAGCAGTTCTTC. This sequence encodes CASSQLEQFF.

This clonotype was recorded at least ten times. V is TRBV7-2 and J is TRBJ2-1; 13 bases are a match to TRBD2. J lost 6 bases, V lost 5 bases, and 4 bases had no gene match. This CDR3 has 15 amino acids. Germline CDR1 and CDR2: SGHTA and FQGNSA. CDR3 bases: TGTGCCAGCAGCCCTACTAGCGGGGGGGCCAATGAGCAGTTCTTC. This encodes CASSPTSGGANEQFF.

The sample holds one count of this clonotype. The rearrangement links TRBV6-1 to TRBJ2-1, with 7 bases matching TRBD1. In germline, CDR1 is MNHNS, CDR2 SASEGT. J was trimmed by 0 bases and V by 6 bases; bases with no gene match: 11. This CDR3 is built from 17 residues. CDR3: CASRPRWDSLSYNEQFF. The CDR3 coding sequence is TGTGCCAGCAGGCCCCGTTGGGACAGTCTCTCCTACAATGAGCAGTTCTTC.

The chain recombines TRBV6-2 or TRBV6-3 with TRBJ2-7; TRBD2 agrees at 8 bases. This CDR3 comprises 15 residues. In germline, CDR1 is MNHEY, CDR2 SVGEGT. After removal of 6 bases from V and 5 bases from J, the junction contained 12 bases not matched to a gene. The CDR3 region has the DNA TGTGCCAGCAGGGAATGGGCGGGAGGTCAACACGAGCAGTACTTC. It translates to CASREWAGGQHEQYF.